The sequence of this TCR beta chain was determined in a study of blood T cell repertoires in COVID-19. Study background: The United States, Italy and Spain supplied acute and convalescent COVID-19 samples. The analysed material was cDNA or gDNA that came from T cells, B-cell-depleted T cells, or PBMCs.

The CDR3 contains 11 residues. The germline V and J ends were trimmed by 0 bases and 5 bases, with 5 bases remaining between them. Germline V gene lookup returns CDR1 SQVTM and CDR2 ANQGSEA. Original handling: Quantification of nucleated cells was approximated via reference gene primer amplification. Method: immunoSEQ multiplex PCR; TCRdb's copy keeps in-frame clones and lacks some. D and trimming were read from the DNA, whereas the V and J calls and clone size are those reported in that table. The sample has 25,000 to 30,000 clones, roughly 94% seen once. V gene TRBV29-1 combines with J gene TRBJ2-7; D unresolved. This receptor was identified in a human donor with active COVID-19. The donor label of this sample is uncertain. The specimen sequenced was peripheral blood. CDR3 protein: CSVEEGNEQYF. The DNA for the CDR3 is TGCAGCGTTGAAGAGGGCAACGAGCAGTACTTC.